The T cell receptor beta chain described here comes from a study of vaccination and CD4 T cells after COVID-19. Study details: Nasal swab PCR had detected SARS-CoV-2 in convalescent patients, nine mild and one severe. Investigators drew the post-COVID samples a median around 98 days after diagnosis, with a range of 35 to 161. Study-level findings and limits: Convalescent patients' vaccine-specific clones were spike mono-reactive in 304 of 307 cases.

Noted treatment: roughly 11-day PBMC culture with coronavirus spike peptide pools or control peptides (ViraFEST assay). The authors replaced half the medium with fresh IL-2 medium on days 3 and 7. Trimming at V came to 2 bases and at J to 4 bases, leaving 16 bases not matched to a gene. Germline lookup yields CDR1 SGHVS and CDR2 FQNEAQ. The CDR3 runs 19 residues. This clonotype was observed a handful of times. Its specificity is not known. Scientists ran DNA taken from cultured CD4+ T cells through the Oncomine TCR Beta short-read assay for sequencing. Using its own MiXCR run on the PCR reads, TCRdb lists one record per CDR3 protein. The table has roughly 17,000 distinct CDR3 sequences, 43% seen once; the top ten hold under 7.5%.

The sequence came from a human donor who had recovered from COVID-19. This chain connects TRBV7-8 to TRBJ2-5, with 10 positions matching TRBD2. Material: CD4+ T cells from blood, cultured in vitro, obtained before SARS-CoV-2 vaccination. This CDR3 reads CASSLNGASGRNRRETQYF. The CDR3 coding sequence is TGTGCCAGCAGCTTAAACGGAGCTAGCGGGAGAAATAGGCGAGAGACCCAGTACTTC.